This T cell receptor (beta chain) was retrieved from a study of regulatory T cells in long-lasting Graves disease. General study findings and limits: Newly diagnosed Graves' patients had higher TCR diversity than persistent ones.

Germline V gene data show CDR1 as KGHDR and CDR2 as SFDVKD. The V gene end was trimmed by 12 bases and the J gene end by 4 bases; junction bases not matched to a gene: 12. This CDR3 is built from 15 residues. For TCR beta, libraries came from iRepertoire HTBI primers and Arm-PCR of CDR3 regions. TCRdb independently ran MiXCR on the multiplex PCR reads; one entry per CDR3 protein. The repertoire holds some 500,000 distinct CDR3 sequences, approximately 12% seen once, with 8% to 10% in the top ten. As for time point: newly diagnosed GD, antithyroid drugs for less than 3 months. Making the TCR library involved RNA that had been extracted from PBMCs. With respect to this clonotype: No antigen is known for it.

The sample was also linked to a second study, of T cells in Graves' hyperthyroidism and ophthalmopathy. That study adds: First-round RT-PCR with HTBI primers amplified the TCR CDR3 region. Within blood appeared most thyroid clonotypes that had expanded above 0.001.

The source was peripheral blood mononuclear cells (PBMCs), collected at new diagnosis, from a patient treated with antithyroid drugs. This TCR came from a young man with Graves disease. The chain joins TRBV24-1 to TRBJ2-2; TRBD2 matches at 8 bases. CDR3 amino acids: CASQRAGGSTGELFF. The CDR3 region has the DNA TGTGCCTCCCAACGGGCGGGAGGATCCACCGGGGAGCTGTTTTTT.